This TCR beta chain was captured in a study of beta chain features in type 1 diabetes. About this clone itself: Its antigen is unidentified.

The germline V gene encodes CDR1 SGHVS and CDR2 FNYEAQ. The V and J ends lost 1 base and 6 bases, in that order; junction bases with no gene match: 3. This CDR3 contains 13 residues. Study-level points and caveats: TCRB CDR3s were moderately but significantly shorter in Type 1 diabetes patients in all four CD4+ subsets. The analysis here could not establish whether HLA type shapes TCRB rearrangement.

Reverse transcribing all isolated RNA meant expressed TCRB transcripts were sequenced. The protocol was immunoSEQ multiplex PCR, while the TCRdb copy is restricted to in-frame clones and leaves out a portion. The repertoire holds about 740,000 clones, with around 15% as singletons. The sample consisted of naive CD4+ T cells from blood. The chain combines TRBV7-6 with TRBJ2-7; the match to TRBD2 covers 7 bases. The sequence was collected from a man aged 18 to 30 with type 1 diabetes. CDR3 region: CASSLGEGGEQYF. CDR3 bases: TGTGCCAGCAGCTTAGGGGAGGGTGGCGAGCAGTACTTC.